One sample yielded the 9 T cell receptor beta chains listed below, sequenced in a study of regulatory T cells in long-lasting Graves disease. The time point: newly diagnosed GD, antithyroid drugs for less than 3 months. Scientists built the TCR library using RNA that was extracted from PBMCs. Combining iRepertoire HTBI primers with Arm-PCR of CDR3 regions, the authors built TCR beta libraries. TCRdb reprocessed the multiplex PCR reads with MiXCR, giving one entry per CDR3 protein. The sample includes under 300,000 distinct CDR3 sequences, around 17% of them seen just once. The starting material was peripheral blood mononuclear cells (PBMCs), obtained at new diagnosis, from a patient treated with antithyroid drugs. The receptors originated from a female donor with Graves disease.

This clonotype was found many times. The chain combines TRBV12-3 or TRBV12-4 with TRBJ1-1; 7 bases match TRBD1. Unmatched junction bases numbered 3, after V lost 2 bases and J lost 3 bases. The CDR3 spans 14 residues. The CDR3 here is CASSLTGVYTEAFF. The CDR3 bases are TGTGCCAGCAGTTTAACAGGGGTCTACACTGAAGCTTTCTTT.

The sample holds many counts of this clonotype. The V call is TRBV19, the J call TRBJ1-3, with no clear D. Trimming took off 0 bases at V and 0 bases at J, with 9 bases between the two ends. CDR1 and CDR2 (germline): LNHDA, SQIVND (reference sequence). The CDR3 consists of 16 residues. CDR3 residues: CASSIDWESSGNTIYF. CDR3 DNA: TGTGCCAGTAGTATAGACTGGGAAAGCTCTGGAAACACCATATATTTT.

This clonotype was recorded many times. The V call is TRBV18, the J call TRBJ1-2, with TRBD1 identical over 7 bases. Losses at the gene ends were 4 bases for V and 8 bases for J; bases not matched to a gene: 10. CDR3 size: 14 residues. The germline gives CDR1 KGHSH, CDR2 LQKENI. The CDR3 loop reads CASSQNEGAGGYTF. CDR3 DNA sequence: TGTGCCAGCTCACAAAACGAGGGGGCCGGCGGCTACACCTTC. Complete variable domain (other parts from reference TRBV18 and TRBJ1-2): NAGVMQNPRHLVRRRGQEARLRCSPMKGHSHVYWYRQLPEEGLKFMVYLQKENIIDESGMPKERFSAEFPKEGPSILRIQQVVRGDSAAYFCASSQNEGAGGYTFGSGTRLTVV.

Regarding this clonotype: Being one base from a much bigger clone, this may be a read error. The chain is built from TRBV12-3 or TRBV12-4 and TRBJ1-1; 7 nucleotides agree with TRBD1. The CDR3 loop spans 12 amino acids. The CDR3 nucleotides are TGTGCCAACAGTCCTAGGGGGCCTGAAGCTTTCTTT. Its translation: CANSPRGPEAFF.

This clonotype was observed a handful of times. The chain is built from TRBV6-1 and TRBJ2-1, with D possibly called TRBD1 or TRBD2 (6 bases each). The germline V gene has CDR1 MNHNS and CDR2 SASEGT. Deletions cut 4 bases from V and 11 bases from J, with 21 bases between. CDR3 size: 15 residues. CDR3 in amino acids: CASSGIPPGAQKQFF. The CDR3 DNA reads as TGTGCCAGCAGTGGCATACCACCGGGGGCTCAAAAGCAGTTCTTC.

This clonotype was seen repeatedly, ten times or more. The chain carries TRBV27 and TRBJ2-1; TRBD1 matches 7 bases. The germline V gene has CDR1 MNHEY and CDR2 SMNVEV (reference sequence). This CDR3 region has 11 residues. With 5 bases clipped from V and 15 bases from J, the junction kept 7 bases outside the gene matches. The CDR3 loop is CASSQDRQWFF. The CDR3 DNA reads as TGTGCCAGCAGTCAGGACAGGCAGTGGTTCTTC.

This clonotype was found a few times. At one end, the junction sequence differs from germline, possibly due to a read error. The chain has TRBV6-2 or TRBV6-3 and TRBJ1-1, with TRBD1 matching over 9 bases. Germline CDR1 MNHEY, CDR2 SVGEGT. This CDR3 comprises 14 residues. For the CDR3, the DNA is TGTGCCAGCAGGGTGATTGGACAGGGGACAGACTCTCTCTTT. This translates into CASRVIGQGTDSLF.

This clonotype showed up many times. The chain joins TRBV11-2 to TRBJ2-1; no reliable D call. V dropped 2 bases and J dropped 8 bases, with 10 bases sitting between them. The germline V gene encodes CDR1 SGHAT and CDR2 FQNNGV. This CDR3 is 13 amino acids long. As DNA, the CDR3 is TGTGCCAGCAGCTTATATCTAGTAGATGAGCAGTTCTTC. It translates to CASSLYLVDEQFF. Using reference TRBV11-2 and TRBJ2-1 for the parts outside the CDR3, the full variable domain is EAGVAQSPRYKIIEKRQSVAFWCNPISGHATLYWYQQILGQGPKLLIQFQNNGVVDDSQLPKDRFSAERLKGVDSTLKIQPAKLEDSAVYLCASSLYLVDEQFFGPGTRLTVL.

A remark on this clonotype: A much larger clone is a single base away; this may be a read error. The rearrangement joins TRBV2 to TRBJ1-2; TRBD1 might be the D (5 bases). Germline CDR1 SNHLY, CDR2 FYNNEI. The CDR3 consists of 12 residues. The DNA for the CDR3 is TGTGCCGGCAGTGAGGGGACCTTTGGCTACACCTTC. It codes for CAGSEGTFGYTF.